This TCR beta chain was observed in a study of blood T cell repertoires in COVID-19 (dated by TCRdb to about 2020). Background for the entire study: The collaborator samples originated in the United States, Italy and Spain and spanned the acute and convalescent phases of COVID-19. The repertoires were released in a freely available public database intended as a resource for research on the immune response to SARS-CoV-2. HLA class I and class II types, where available, came from metadata supplied by the sample provider rather than from assay-based typing. The samples were drawn from two sources: the first 160 participants of the ongoing ImmuneRACE study, and 950 to 1,500 subjects contributed by 6 global collaborators. The material from the prospective study consisted of cDNA or gDNA derived from T cells, B-cell-depleted T cells, or PBMCs. The sample metadata nearly always contained a de-identified subject ID, COVID-19 status, age in years and sex. The dataset comprised deeply sampled blood TCRbeta repertoires from subjects exposed to, actively infected with, or recovered from COVID-19. The paper's findings and limits, for the study overall: The quantity of clinical and demographic metadata differed by source and by participant and was supplied without curation.

For this chain, trimming is 7 bases at the V end and 4 bases at the J end, and the number of junction bases without a gene match is 12. Inclusive of the bounding cysteine and phenylalanine, the CDR3 is 15 residues long. Of the read, only the CDR3 DNA is kept; its 45 bases are in frame from base 1. In the germline V gene, CDR1 corresponds to MDHEN and CDR2 to SYDVKM. Turning to this clone: No antigen is known for it. Per-nucleotide qualities are absent, and no much larger clonotype sits a single base away.

Whole blood was collected in K2EDTA tubes by collaborating institutions according to the institutions' own protocols. For TCRbeta analysis, collaborators shipped samples as frozen whole blood, isolated PBMCs, or DNA extracted from either of those sample types. The immunoSEQ Assay, a bias-controlled multiplex PCR, was used to amplify TCRbeta CDR3 regions from genomic DNA. Per the source publication's procedure: Within the assay, amplification of reference gene primers was used to estimate how many nucleated cells each sample contained. Sequence reads were collapsed and filtered to measure the absolute abundance of every unique TCRbeta CDR3 rearrangement. For each sample, productive Simpson clonality was calculated as the square root of Simpson's diversity index over productive rearrangements. The source is immuneACCESS, and TCRdb retained only in-frame sequences with V and J called. Part of the clones is not carried over; for the studies checked, unresolved V genes explain less than half of this, and the remainder is unexplained. The D gene and trimming were derived from the DNA, and the V and J assignments and clone size from that table. This sample gives about 110,000 clones in total; roughly nine tenths of them show up just once. The leading ten clones occupy 4% to 5.5% of the sample.

The chain was built from TRBV28 and TRBJ2-7; TRBD2 matches 8 bases in the middle. This TCR derives from a man in his forties with acute or convalescent COVID-19. Sequencing was carried out using peripheral blood. CDR3 region: CASNRPGGVIYEQYF. The DNA sequence follows: TGTGCCAGCAACCGGCCGGGAGGGGTAATATACGAGCAGTACTTC.